The following is a TCR beta chain sequence with its context. The antigen is not known. This specimen belongs to a study of blood T cells in healthy people across ages. In germline, CDR1 is SQVTM, CDR2 ANQGSEA. After removal of 6 bases from V and 1 base from J, the junction contained 5 bases not matched to a gene. The CDR3 is 13 residues long. At least 5.5 micrograms of total RNA were extracted per sample. With a J-beta primer mix and a sample-barcoded 5' primer, a second PCR ran about 7 to 11 cycles. Sequencing of every sample gave 2.5 million or more CDR3-containing paired-end reads. TCRdb analysed the 5' RACE reads with MiXCR anew, one entry per CDR3 protein. The sample lists approximately 880,000 distinct CDR3 sequences, under 50% occurring once. Study-level points and caveats: Because sorting was not performed, PBMCs prevented conclusive naive versus antigen-experienced comparison.

This TCR derives from a man aged 30-40 years in good health. This chain links TRBV29-1 with TRBJ2-7, with TRBD1 identical over 8 bases. The sequencing sample was made of blood. The CDR3 coding sequence is TGCAGCGTGAAGCACAGGGGGTCCTACGAGCAGTACTTC. Residues: CSVKHRGSYEQYF.